One TCR beta chain is described in this entry. Generated by immunoSEQ multiplex PCR, the TCRdb table keeps only in-frame clones and is missing some. The table records approximately 210,000 clones, roughly 90% of them present only once. The data were taken from a study of blood T cell repertoires in COVID-19. This CDR3 is 16 amino acids long. Germline-derived CDR1 and CDR2 are MNHEY and SVGEGT. V lost 2 bases, J lost 7 bases, and 12 bases stayed unmatched. The chain joins TRBV6-2 or TRBV6-3 to TRBJ2-5; 8 bases map to TRBD1. The TCR originated in a woman in her sixties or seventies with acute or convalescent COVID-19. The material sequenced was peripheral blood. CDR3 sequence reads: CASSYPAGGGWGTQYF. Here the CDR3 DNA reads TGTGCCAGCAGTTACCCCGCAGGGGGCGGTTGGGGGACCCAGTACTTC.